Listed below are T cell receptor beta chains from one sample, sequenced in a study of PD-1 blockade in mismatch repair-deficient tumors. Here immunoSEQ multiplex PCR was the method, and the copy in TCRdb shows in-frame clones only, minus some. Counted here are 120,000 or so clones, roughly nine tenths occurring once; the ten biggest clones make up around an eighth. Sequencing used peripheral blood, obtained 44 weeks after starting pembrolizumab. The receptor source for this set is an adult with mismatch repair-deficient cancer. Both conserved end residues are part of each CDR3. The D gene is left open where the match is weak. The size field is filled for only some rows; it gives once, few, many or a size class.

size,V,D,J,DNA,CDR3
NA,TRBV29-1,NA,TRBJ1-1,TGCAGCGTTGAACTGGAAAGGGCCCCTGAAGCTTTCTTT,CSVELERAPEAFF
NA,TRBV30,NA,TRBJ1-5,TGTGCCTGCGGGCATAGCAATCAGCCCCAGCATTTT,CACGHSNQPQHF
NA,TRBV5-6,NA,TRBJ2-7,TGTGCCAGCAGCTACAGCTCCTACGAGCAGTACTTC,CASSYSSYEQYF
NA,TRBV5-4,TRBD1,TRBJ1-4,TGTGCCAGCAGCTTGGCGGGGACAGGAGAAAAACTGTTTTTT,CASSLAGTGEKLFF
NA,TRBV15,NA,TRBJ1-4,TGTGCCACCAGCAGAGGTGGGGCTAATGAAAAACTGTTTTTT,CATSRGGANEKLFF
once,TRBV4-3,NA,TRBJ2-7,TGCGCCAGCAGCCAAGATCGGCAGGGGATTTCCTACGAGCAGTACTTC,CASSQDRQGISYEQYF
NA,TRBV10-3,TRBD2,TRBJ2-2,TGTGCCATCAGTGGGACTTCGGGACTAGCGGGAACCGGGGAGCTGTTTTTT,CAISGTSGLAGTGELFF
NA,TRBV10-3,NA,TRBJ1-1,TGTGCCATCAGTGACGGGAACACTGAAGCTTTCTTT,CAISDGNTEAFF
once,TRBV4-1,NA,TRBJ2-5,TGCGCCAGCAGCCAAGATTTGGGGGTCGGGGAAGAGACCCAGTACTTC,CASSQDLGVGEETQYF
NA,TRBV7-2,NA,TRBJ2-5,TGTGCCAGCAGCCCGAGGGCAGGGGTGAGGGAGACCCAGTACTTC,CASSPRAGVRETQYF
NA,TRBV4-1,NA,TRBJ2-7,TGCGCCAGCAGCCAAGAACGGACGGCCACCTACGAGCAGTACTTC,CASSQERTATYEQYF
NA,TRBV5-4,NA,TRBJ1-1,TGTGCCAGCAGCTCCAGGAACACTGAAGCTTTCTTT,CASSSRNTEAFF
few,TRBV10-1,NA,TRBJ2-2,TGCGCCAGCAGTGACTCCGGGGAGCTGTTTTTT,CASSDSGELFF
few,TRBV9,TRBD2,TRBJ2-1,TGTGCCAGCAGCGTTCGGGATAGCGGGTACAATGAGCAGTTCTTC,CASSVRDSGYNEQFF
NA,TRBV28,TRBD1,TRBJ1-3,TGTGCCAGCAGTGGCGACAGGGGGCAGGTCTCTGGAAACACCATATATTTT,CASSGDRGQVSGNTIYF
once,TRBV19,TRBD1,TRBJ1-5,TGTGCCAGTAGTATAGACTTGACAGGGGGCCGCAATCAGCCCCAGCATTTT,CASSIDLTGGRNQPQHF
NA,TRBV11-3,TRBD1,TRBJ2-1,TGTGCCAGCAGCTCTCCGGGACAGAATGACAATGAGCAGTTCTTC,CASSSPGQNDNEQFF
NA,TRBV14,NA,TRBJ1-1,TGTGCCAGCAGCCAGTTTCAGGGCCTGAACACTGAAGCTTTCTTT,CASSQFQGLNTEAFF
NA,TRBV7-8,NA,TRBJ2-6,TGTGCCAGCAGCTTCGGCGGGGCCAACGTCCTGACTTTC,CASSFGGANVLTF
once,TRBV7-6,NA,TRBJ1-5,TGTGCCAGCAGCTTAGGGGGATTCGACAATCAGCCCCAGCATTTT,CASSLGGFDNQPQHF
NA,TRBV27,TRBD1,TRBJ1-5,TGTGCCAGCAGCGAGACAGGGGTCCAGCCCCAGCATTTT,CASSETGVQPQHF
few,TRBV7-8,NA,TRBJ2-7,TGTGCCAGCAGCTTACGAGCACTCTACGAGCAGTACTTC,CASSLRALYEQYF
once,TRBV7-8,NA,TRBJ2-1,TGTGCCAGCAGCTTATTTGGACTATCATACAATGAGCAGTTCTTC,CASSLFGLSYNEQFF
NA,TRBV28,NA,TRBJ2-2,TGTGCCAGCAGTTCCAATAACGGGGAGCTGTTTTTT,CASSSNNGELFF
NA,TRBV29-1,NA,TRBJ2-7,TGCAGCGTCCAAGGTCGTGTAGGCTACGAGCAGTACTTC,CSVQGRVGYEQYF
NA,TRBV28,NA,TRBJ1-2,TGTGCCAGCAGTCATTATCCACAGGAACATGGCTACACCTTC,CASSHYPQEHGYTF
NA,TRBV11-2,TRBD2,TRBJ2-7,TGTGCCAGCAGCTTAGCCCTAGCGGACTCCTACGAGCAGTACTTC,CASSLALADSYEQYF
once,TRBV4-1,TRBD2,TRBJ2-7,TGCGCCAGCAGCCAGGCGCGGACTAGCGGGAGGGGGGATTACGAGCAGTACTTC,CASSQARTSGRGDYEQYF